By proportion, the clone carrying this T cell receptor beta chain is medium-sized. The antigen remains unidentified. Semi-nested PCR with Nested Universal Primer A followed constant-region reverse priming of full-length variable regions. TCRdb itself ran the 5' RACE reads through MiXCR, one entry per CDR3 protein. The profile shows roughly 20,000 distinct CDR3 sequences, around 30% of them singletons. CDR1 and CDR2 from the germline V gene are KGHSH and LQKENI. The ends were cut back, 1 base at V and 4 bases at J, with 8 bases in the middle. This CDR3 region has 13 residues. Study-wide results and caveats: In terms of TCR gene usage, tumor memory CD4+ T cells clustered together with blood and lymph node memory CD4+ cells, as well as with lymph node naive CD4+ cells.

This clonotype was sampled from a female donor with breast cancer. The gene calls are TRBV18 and TRBJ2-7, with D possibly TRBD1 on 6 matching bases. The sample comprised tumor-infiltrating naive CD4+ T cells sorted from the breast tumor. The subset denotes: naive CD4+ T cells, CD4+CD45RA+CD25-. CDR3 nucleotide sequence: TGTGCCAGCTCACCACATCAGGGGTACGAGCAGTACTTC. Protein: CASSPHQGYEQYF. Full variable domain (remainder filled in from reference TRBV18 and TRBJ2-7): NAGVMQNPRHLVRRRGQEARLRCSPMKGHSHVYWYRQLPEEGLKFMVYLQKENIIDESGMPKERFSAEFPKEGPSILRIQQVVRGDSAAYFCASSPHQGYEQYFGPGTRLTVT.